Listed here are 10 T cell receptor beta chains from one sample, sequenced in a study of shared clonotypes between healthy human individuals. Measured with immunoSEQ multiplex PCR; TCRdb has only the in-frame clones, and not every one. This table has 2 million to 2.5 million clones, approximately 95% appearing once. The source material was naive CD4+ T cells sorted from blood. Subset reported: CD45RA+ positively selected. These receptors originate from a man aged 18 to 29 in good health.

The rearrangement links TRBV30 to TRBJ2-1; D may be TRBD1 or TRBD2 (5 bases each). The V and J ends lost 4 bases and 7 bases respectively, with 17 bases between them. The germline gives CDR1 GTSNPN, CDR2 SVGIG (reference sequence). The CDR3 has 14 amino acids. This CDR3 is CAWTQAEVGNEQFF. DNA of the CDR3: TGTGCCTGGACACAGGCGGAGGTTGGTAATGAGCAGTTCTTC.

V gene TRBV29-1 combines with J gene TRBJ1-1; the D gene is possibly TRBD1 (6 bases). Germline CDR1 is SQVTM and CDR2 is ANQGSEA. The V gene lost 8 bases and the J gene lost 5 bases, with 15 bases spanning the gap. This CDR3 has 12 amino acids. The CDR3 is CSTHRVGTEAFF. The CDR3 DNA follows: TGCAGCACACACAGGGTCGGGACTGAAGCTTTCTTT.

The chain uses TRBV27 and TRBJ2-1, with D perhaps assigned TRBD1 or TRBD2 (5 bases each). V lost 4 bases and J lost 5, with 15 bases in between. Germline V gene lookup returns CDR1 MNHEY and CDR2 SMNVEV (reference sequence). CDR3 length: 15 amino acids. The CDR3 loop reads CASSSGWWGHNEQFF. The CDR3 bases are TGTGCCAGCAGTTCAGGTTGGTGGGGACACAATGAGCAGTTCTTC.

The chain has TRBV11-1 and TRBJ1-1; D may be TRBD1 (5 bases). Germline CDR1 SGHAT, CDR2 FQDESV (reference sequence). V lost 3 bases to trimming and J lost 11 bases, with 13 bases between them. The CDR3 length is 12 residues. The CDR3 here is CASSFSGGIAFF. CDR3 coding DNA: TGTGCCAGCAGCTTCTCCGGGGGGATCGCTTTCTTT.

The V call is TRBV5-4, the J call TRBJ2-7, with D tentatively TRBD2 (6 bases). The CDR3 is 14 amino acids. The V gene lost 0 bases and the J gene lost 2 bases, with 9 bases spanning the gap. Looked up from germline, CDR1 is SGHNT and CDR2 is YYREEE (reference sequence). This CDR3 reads CASSLGDSAYEQYF. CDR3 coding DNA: TGTGCCAGCAGCTTGGGGGACTCGGCCTACGAGCAGTACTTC.

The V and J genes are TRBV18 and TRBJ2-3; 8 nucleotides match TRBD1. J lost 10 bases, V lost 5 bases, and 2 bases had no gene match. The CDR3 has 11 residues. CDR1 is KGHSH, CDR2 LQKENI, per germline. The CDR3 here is CASSTTGAQYF. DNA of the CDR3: TGTGCCAGCTCAACGACAGGGGCGCAGTATTTT.

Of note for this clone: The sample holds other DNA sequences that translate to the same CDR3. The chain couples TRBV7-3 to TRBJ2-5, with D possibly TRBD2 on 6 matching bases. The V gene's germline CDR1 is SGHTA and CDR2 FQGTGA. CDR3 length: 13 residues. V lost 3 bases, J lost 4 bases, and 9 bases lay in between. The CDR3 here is CASSFGSGETQYF. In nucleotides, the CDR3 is TGTGCCAGCAGCTTCGGGAGTGGAGAGACCCAGTACTTC.

The CDR3 nucleotides read TGTGCCAGCAGCTCGCAGGGGGCGTCCTATAATTCACCCCTCCACTTT. This sequence encodes CASSSQGASYNSPLHF. This chain links TRBV11-2 with TRBJ1-6; TRBD1 matches at 8 bases. Germline assignment: CDR1 SGHAT and CDR2 FQNNGV. V shed 4 bases, J shed 1 base, and the junction held 3 bases outside the gene matches. The CDR3 contains 16 residues. The variable domain in full, completed from reference TRBV11-2 and TRBJ1-6, reads EAGVAQSPRYKIIEKRQSVAFWCNPISGHATLYWYQQILGQGPKLLIQFQNNGVVDDSQLPKDRFSAERLKGVDSTLKIQPAKLEDSAVYLCASSSQGASYNSPLHFGNGTRLTVT.

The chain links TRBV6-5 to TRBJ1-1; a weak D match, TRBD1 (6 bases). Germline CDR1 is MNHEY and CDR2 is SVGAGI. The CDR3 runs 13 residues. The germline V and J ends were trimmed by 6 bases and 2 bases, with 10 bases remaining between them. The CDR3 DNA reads TGTGCCAGCAGAAGGACAGATAACACTGAAGCTTTCTTT. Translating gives CASRRTDNTEAFF.

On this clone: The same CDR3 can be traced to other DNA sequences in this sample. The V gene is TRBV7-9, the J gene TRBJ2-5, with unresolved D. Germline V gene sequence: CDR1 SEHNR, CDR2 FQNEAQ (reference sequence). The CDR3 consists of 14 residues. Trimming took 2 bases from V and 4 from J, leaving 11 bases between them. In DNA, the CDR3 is TGTGCCAGCAGCTTATTGGGGTCGGGAGAGACCCAGTACTTC. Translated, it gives CASSLLGSGETQYF.